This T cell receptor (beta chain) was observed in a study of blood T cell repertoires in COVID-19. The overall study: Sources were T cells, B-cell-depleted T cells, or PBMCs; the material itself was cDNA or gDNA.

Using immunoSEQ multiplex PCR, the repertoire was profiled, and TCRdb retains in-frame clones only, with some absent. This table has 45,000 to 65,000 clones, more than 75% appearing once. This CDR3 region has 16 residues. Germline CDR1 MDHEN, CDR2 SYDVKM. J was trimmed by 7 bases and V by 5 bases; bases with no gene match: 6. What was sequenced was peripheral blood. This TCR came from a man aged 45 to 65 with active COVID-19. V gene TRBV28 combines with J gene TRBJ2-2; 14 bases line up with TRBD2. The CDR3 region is CASSLGLAGGFGELFF. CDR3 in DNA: TGTGCCAGCAGTCTCGGACTAGCGGGAGGTTTCGGGGAGCTGTTTTTT.